This record looks at one T cell receptor (beta chain) sequence and its context. Repertoires were generated with immunoSEQ multiplex PCR, while TCRdb's copy carries only in-frame clones and drops some. The table lists under 2,500 clones, more than 75% of them singletons. This sample was included in a study of chemoradiotherapy in HPV16-positive cancers. This CDR3 is built from 14 residues. The germline V and J ends were trimmed by 3 bases and 5 bases, with 8 bases remaining between them. Germline values: CDR1 MNHEY, CDR2 SMNVEV (reference sequence). The TCR was taken from a human donor with HPV-associated anogenital cancer. This sample comprised tumor tissue, obtained from a patient who underwent chemoradiotherapy. V and J are TRBV27 and TRBJ1-6; D unresolved. The DNA of the CDR3 is TGTGCCAGCAGTTTTTTCCAGGATAATTCACCCCTCCACTTT. Translating it yields CASSFFQDNSPLHF.